This T cell receptor (beta chain) was identified during a study of a mutant IDH1 vaccine in newly diagnosed glioma (dated by TCRdb to about 2021). Concerning the study at large: Patients were given eight vaccinations, in weeks 1, 3, 5, 7, 11, 15, 19 and 23, which matched visits V03 through V10. Six visits were used for peripheral blood collection: V03 (baseline), V05, V07, V10, V12 and V13. In the chemotherapy-containing groups, vaccination started alongside temozolomide cycles, whereas in patients who had radiotherapy alone it started 4-6 weeks after radiotherapy. For exploratory analyses, around 26 treated patients had longitudinal TCRB deep sequencing done wherever samples were available. Prior to enrollment, patients had been given standard therapy consisting of radiotherapy alone, temozolomide alone, or radiochemotherapy with temozolomide, with the combination given to most patients. Of the roughly 32 treated patients, 62.5% were male and around 38% were female, and a mean age of around 40 years was recorded. The full study reports these points: The authors noted that analyses of patient blood samples could not be reproduced because of sample limitations. Pseudoprogression appeared unrelated to alterations in the top peripheral T cell clonotypes detected by TCRB sequencing. Vaccine-induced immune responses across multiple MHC alleles were detected in approximately 94% of patients. PBMC samples for TCRB deep sequencing were selected based on availability.

Its CDR3 holds 13 amino acids, cysteine through phenylalanine. The DNA shown is the 39-base CDR3, in frame from base 1. Relative to germline, V is 1 base shorter and J is 4 bases shorter, with 4 bases between their ends. Based on the germline V gene, the CDR1 and CDR2 sequences are KGHSH and LQKENI. Receptor libraries were prepared by the immunoSEQ multiplex PCR assay. The hsTCRB Kit was used according to the manufacturer's protocol to amplify rearranged TCR beta chain sequences. Sequencing of TCRB libraries was carried out on an Illumina MiSeq. The study's own analysis went as follows. The kit vendor's proprietary platform handled demultiplexing, trimming and gene mapping. TCRdb mirrors the immuneACCESS table, restricted to in-frame sequences. Some clones are absent from its copies; in checked studies, under half trace to an unresolved V gene, and the reason for the others is unknown. The D gene and trimming were derived from the DNA, and the V and J assignments and clone size from that table. The sample table records 25,000 or so clones; approximately 79% of these occur just once. Less than 9.5% of the sample lies in the top ten.

With regard to this clone: Its cognate antigen has yet to be identified. Base qualities are not recorded, but no much larger clone differs from it by a single base.

The time point label of this sample denotes: week 5, during vaccination. A 20-mer mutant IDH1 peptide at 300 micrograms in Montanide made up each vaccine dose, which was injected subcutaneously together with topical imiquimod. Donors had newly diagnosed WHO grade 3 or 4 IDH1-mutant astrocytomas with loss of nuclear ATRX. The samples were drawn from NOA16, a multicentre, single-arm, open-label phase I trial in Germany that tested a mutant IDH1 peptide vaccine in humans for the first time. Genomic DNA for TCRB sequencing was extracted from EDTA blood using the DNeasy Blood and Tissue Kit. The sequence was obtained from a man aged 40-50 years with glioma. Some clones in this sample may be carry-over from other donors' samples. Material: PBMCs, obtained from a glioma patient whose treatment included an IDH1 peptide vaccine. The chain joins TRBV18 to TRBJ1-4, with no confidently assigned D gene. The CDR3 region has the sequence CASSPRHNEKLFF. In nucleotides, the sequence is TGTGCCAGCTCACCACGGCATAATGAAAAACTGTTTTTT.